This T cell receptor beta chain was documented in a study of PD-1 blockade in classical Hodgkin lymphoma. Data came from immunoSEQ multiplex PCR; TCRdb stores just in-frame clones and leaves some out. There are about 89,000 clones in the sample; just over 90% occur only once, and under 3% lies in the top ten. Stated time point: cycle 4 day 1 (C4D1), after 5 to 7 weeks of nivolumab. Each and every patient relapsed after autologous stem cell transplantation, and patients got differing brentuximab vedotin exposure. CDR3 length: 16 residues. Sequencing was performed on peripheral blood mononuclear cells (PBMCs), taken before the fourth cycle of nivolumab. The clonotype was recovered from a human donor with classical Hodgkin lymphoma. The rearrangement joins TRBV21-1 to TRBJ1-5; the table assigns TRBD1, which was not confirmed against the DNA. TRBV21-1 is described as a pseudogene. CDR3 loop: CASSKAQRGYNQPQHF. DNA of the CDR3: TGTGCCAGCAGCAAAGCGCAAAGGGGTTACAATCAGCCCCAGCATTTT.